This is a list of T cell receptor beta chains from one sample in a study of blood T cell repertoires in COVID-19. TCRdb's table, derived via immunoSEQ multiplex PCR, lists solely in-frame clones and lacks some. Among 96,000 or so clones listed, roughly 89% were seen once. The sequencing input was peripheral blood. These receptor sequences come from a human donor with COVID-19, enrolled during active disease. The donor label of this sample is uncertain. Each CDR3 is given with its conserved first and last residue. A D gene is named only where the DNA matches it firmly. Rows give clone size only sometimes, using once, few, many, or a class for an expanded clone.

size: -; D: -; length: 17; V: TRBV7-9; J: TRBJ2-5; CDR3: CASSFGAGGTPQETQYF; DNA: TGTGCCAGCAGCTTCGGAGCAGGGGGGACACCACAAGAGACCCAGTACTTC
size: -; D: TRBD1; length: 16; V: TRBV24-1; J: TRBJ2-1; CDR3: CATSDAGTGDYNEQFF; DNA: TGTGCCACCAGTGATGCCGGGACAGGGGACTACAATGAGCAGTTCTTC
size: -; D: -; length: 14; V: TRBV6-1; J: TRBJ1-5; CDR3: CASSESPGWQPQHF; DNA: TGTGCCAGCAGTGAATCCCCAGGGTGGCAGCCCCAGCATTTT
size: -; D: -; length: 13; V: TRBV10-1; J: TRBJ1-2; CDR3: CASSETGSYGYTF; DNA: TGCGCCAGCAGTGAGACAGGCTCCTATGGCTACACCTTC
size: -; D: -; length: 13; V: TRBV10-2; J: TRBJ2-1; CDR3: CASSGSSYNEQFF; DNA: TGCGCCAGCAGTGGTAGCTCCTACAATGAGCAGTTCTTC
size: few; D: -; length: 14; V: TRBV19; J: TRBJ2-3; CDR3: CASTGLDSTDTQYF; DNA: TGTGCCAGTACGGGATTAGACAGCACAGATACGCAGTATTTT
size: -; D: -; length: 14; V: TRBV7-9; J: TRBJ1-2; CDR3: CASSPPEGRYGYTF; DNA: TGTGCCAGCAGCCCTCCGGAGGGAAGATATGGCTACACCTTC
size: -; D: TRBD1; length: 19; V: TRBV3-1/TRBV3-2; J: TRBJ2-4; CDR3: CASSQPQGTGVVVKNIQYF; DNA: TGTGCCAGCAGCCAACCCCAAGGGACAGGGGTTGTAGTCAAAAACATTCAGTACTTC
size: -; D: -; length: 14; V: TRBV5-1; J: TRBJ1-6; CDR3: CASSAGSYNSPLHF; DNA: TGCGCCAGCAGCGCCGGGAGCTATAATTCACCCCTCCACTTT
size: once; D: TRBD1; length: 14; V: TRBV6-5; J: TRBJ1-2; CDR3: CASSSGQGNYGYTF; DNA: TGTGCCAGCAGTTCCGGACAGGGGAACTATGGCTACACCTTC
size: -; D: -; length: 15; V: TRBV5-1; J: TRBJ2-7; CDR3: CASSLSLPGEGEQYF; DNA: TGCGCCAGCAGCCTCAGCCTACCAGGGGAAGGCGAGCAGTACTTC
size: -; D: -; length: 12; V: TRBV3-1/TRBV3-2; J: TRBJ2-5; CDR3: CASTNPGKTQYF; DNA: TGTGCCAGCACCAATCCCGGGAAGACCCAGTACTTC
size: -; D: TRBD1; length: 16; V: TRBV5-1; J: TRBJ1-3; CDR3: CASSLDRVTSGNTIYF; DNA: TGCGCCAGCAGCCTTGACAGGGTAACCTCTGGAAACACCATATATTTT
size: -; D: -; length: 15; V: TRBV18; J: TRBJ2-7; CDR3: CASSPSARGTYEQYF; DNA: TGTGCCAGCTCACCCTCGGCCAGGGGTACCTACGAGCAGTACTTC
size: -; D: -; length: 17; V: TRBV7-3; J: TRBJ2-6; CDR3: CASSPSDGLSGANVLTF; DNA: TGTGCCAGCAGCCCCTCGGACGGACTCTCTGGGGCCAACGTCCTGACTTTC
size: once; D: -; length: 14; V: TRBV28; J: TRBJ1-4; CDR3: CASSRTATNEKLFF; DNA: TGTGCCAGCAGCCGGACAGCAACTAATGAAAAACTGTTTTTT
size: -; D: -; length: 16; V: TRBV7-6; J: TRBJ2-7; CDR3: CASSLGSRAASYEQYF; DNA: TGTGCCAGCAGCTTAGGGTCCAGGGCCGCTTCCTACGAGCAGTACTTC
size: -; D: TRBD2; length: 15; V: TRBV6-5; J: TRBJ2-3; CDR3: CASRRLAGGTDTQYF; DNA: TGTGCCAGCAGGCGACTAGCGGGGGGCACAGATACGCAGTATTTT
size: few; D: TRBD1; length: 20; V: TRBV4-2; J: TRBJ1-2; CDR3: CASSRTVLRGQGAPTYGYTF; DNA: TGTGCCAGCAGCCGGACAGTCCTCCGGGGACAGGGGGCGCCGACCTATGGCTACACCTTC
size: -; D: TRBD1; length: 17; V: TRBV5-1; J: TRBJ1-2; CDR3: CASSLAPTGNKGGGYTF; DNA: TGCGCCAGCAGCTTGGCCCCGACAGGGAACAAAGGCGGTGGCTACACCTTC
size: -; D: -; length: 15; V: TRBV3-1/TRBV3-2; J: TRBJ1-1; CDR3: CASSSPGEGNTEAFF; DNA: TGTGCCAGCAGCTCCCCTGGGGAGGGAAACACTGAAGCTTTCTTT
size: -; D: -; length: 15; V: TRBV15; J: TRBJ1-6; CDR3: CATSRERQSYSPLHF; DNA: TGTGCCACCAGCAGAGAACGACAGAGTTATTCACCCCTCCACTTT
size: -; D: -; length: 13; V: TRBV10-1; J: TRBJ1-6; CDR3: CASSDDGGRTLHF; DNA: TGCGCCAGCAGTGACGACGGAGGAAGGACCCTCCACTTT
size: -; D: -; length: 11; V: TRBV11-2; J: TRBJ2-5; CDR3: CASSHQETQYF; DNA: TGTGCCAGCAGCCATCAAGAGACCCAGTACTTC
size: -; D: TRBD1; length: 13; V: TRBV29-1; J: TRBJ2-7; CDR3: CSVKRQGPYEQYF; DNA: TGCAGCGTTAAAAGACAGGGACCCTACGAGCAGTACTTC
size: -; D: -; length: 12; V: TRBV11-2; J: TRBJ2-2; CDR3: CASSPPAGELFF; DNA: TGTGCCAGCAGCCCCCCGGCCGGGGAGCTGTTTTTT
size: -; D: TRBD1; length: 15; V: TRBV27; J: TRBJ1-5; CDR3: CASSLSTGGEQPQHF; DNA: TGTGCCAGCAGTTTATCGACAGGGGGGGAACAGCCCCAGCATTTT
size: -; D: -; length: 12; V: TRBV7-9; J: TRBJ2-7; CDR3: CASSLGAGLENF; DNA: TGTGCCAGCAGCTTAGGGGCAGGGTTGGAGAACTTC
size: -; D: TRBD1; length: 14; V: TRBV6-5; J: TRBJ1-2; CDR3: CASNTGQATYGYTF; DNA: TGTGCCAGCAACACCGGACAGGCGACCTATGGCTACACCTTC
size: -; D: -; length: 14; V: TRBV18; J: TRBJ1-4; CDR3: CASSPLREGEKLFF; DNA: TGTGCCAGCTCACCACTCCGGGAGGGTGAAAAACTGTTTTTT
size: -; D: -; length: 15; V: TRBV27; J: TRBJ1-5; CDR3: CASSLVALSNQPQHF; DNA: TGTGCCAGCAGTTTAGTTGCACTGAGCAATCAGCCCCAGCATTTT
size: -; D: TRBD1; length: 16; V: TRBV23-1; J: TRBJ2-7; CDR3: CASSQLGTGPTYEQYF; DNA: TGCGCCAGCAGTCAACTCGGGACAGGGCCTACCTACGAGCAGTACTTC
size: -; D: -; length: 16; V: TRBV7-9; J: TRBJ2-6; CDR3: CASSLFRGSGANVLTF; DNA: TGTGCCAGCAGCTTATTCCGGGGATCTGGGGCCAACGTCCTGACTTTC
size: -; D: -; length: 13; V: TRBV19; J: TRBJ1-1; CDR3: CASSIDQGTEAFF; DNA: TGTGCCAGTAGTATAGATCAGGGCACTGAAGCTTTCTTT
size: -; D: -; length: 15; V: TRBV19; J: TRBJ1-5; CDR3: CASSWGGTLGRPQHF; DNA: TGTGCCAGTAGCTGGGGGGGCACCCTGGGAAGGCCCCAGCATTTT
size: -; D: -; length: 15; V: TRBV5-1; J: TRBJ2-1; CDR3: CASSFAPGRVNEQFF; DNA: TGCGCCAGCAGCTTCGCCCCAGGGCGAGTCAATGAGCAGTTCTTC
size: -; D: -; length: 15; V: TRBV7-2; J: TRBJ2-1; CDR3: CASSLYPLETNEQFF; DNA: TGTGCCAGCAGCTTATACCCCCTAGAAACAAATGAGCAGTTCTTC
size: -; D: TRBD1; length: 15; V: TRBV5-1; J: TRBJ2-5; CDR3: CASSPGDRAQETQYF; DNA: TGCGCCAGCAGCCCGGGGGACAGGGCACAAGAGACCCAGTACTTC
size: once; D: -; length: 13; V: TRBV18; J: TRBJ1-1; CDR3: CASSPPTGTEAFF; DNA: TGTGCCAGCTCACCACCGACGGGAACTGAAGCTTTCTTT
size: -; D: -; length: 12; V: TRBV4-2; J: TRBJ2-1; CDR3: CASSPGGNEQFF; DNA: TGTGCCAGCAGCCCCGGGGGCAATGAGCAGTTCTTC
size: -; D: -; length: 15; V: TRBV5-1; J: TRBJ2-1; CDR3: CASSLGGRGYNEQFF; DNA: TGCGCCAGCAGCTTGGGTGGGAGAGGATACAATGAGCAGTTCTTC
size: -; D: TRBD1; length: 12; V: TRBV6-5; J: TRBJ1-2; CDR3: CASSQGDYGYTF; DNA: TGTGCCAGTAGCCAGGGGGACTATGGCTACACCTTC
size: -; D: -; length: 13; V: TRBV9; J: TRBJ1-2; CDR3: CASSDRAGYGYTF; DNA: TGTGCCAGCAGCGACAGGGCAGGGTATGGCTACACCTTC
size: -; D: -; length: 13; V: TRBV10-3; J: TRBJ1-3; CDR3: CAITGSSGNTIYF; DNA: TGTGCCATTACAGGGAGCTCTGGAAACACCATATATTTT
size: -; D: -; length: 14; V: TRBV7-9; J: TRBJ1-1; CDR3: CASRTNAENTEAFF; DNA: TGTGCCAGCAGAACAAATGCGGAGAACACTGAAGCTTTCTTT
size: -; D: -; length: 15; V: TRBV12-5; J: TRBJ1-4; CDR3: CASGLGAGGFEKLFF; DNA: TGTGCTAGTGGTTTGGGGGCCGGGGGTTTCGAAAAACTGTTTTTT
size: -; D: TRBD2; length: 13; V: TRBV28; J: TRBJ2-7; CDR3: CASTTSGSYEQYF; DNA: TGTGCCAGCACGACTAGCGGGAGTTACGAGCAGTACTTC
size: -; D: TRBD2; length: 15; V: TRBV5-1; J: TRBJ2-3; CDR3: CASSLESGGTDTQYF; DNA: TGCGCCAGCAGCTTGGAGTCGGGGGGGACGGATACGCAGTATTTT
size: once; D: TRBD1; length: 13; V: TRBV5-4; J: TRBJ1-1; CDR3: CASSSGQVTEAFF; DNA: TGTGCCAGCAGCTCCGGACAGGTCACTGAAGCTTTCTTT
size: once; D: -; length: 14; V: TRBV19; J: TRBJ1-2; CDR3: CASINPQAHYGYTF; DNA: TGTGCCAGTATTAATCCACAGGCCCACTATGGCTACACCTTC
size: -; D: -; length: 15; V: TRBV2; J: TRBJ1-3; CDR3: CASSGGGFSGNTIYF; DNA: TGTGCCAGCAGTGGGGGGGGGTTCTCTGGAAACACCATATATTTT
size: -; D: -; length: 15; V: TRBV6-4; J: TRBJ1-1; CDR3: CASSAIAFRRSQAFF; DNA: TGTGCCAGCAGTGCCATAGCTTTTCGGCGGAGTCAGGCTTTCTTT
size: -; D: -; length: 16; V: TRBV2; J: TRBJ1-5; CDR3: CASSDGRGASNQPQHF; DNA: TGTGCCAGCAGTGATGGTAGAGGAGCCAGCAATCAGCCCCAGCATTTT
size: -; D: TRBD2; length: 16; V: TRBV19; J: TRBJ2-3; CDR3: CASSSLAGGPVDTQYF; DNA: TGTGCCAGTAGTTCGCTAGCGGGAGGGCCGGTAGATACGCAGTATTTT
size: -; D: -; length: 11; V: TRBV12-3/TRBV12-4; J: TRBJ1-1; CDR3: CASSLGQWAFF; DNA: TGTGCCAGCAGTTTAGGACAGTGGGCTTTCTTT